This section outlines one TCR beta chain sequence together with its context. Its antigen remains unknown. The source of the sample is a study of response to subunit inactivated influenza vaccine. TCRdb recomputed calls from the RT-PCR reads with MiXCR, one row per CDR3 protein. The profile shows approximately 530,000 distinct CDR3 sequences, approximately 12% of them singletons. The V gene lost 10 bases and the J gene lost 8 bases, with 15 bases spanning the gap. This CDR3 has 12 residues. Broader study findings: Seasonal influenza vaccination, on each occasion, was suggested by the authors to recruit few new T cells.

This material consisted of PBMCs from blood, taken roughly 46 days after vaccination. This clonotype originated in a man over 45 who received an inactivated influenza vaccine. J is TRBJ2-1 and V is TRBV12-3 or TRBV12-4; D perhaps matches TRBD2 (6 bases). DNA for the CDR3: TGTGCCACGATGGGGCTAGCGTATGAGCAGTTCTTC. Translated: CATMGLAYEQFF.